Below, 24 T cell receptor beta chains from the same sample are listed, as sequenced in a study of OX40 agonist ivuxolimab in advanced cancers. Sequencing used immunoSEQ multiplex PCR; TCRdb keeps in-frame clones, though not all of them. In the table there are around 87,000 clones, 90% to 95% of which are singletons. Source: CD4+ or CD8+ T cells sorted from blood, taken in a trial of the OX40 agonist ivuxolimab. Receptors were obtained from an adult with an advanced solid tumor such as melanoma, head and neck, liver or kidney cancer.

This chain uses TRBV2 with TRBJ1-1, with D possibly being TRBD1 (6 bases). The CDR3 covers 13 residues. Germline CDR1 reads SNHLY; CDR2 reads FYNNEI. Between the trimmed V and J ends, which lost 1 base and 13 bases, there was a span of 16 bases. The CDR3 nucleotides are TGTGCCAGCAGTGAAGGGGACACCGGGCGTGTTTTCTTT. Amino acid sequence: CASSEGDTGRVFF. Based on the CDR3 plus reference TRBV2 and TRBJ1-1, the full variable domain is EPEVTQTPSHQVTQMGQEVILRCVPISNHLYFYWYRQILGQKVEFLVSFYNNEISEKSEIFDDQFSVERPDGSNFTLKIRSTKLEDSAMYFCASSEGDTGRVFFGQGTRLTVV.

The V and J genes are TRBV15 and TRBJ2-7; weak D call: TRBD2 (5 bases). V shed 0 bases and J shed 4 bases, with 13 bases lying between them. This CDR3 has 15 amino acids. CDR1 and CDR2 (germline): LNHNV, YYDKDF (reference sequence). The CDR3 DNA sequence: TGTGCCACCAGCAGAGAGGATGAGGGAGTATACGAGCAGTACTTC. Translation: CATSREDEGVYEQYF.

For the CDR3, the DNA is TGTGCCAGCGCCGACGGAATTAACTATGGCTACACCTTC. Its translation: CASADGINYGYTF. The chain joins TRBV9 to TRBJ1-2; D unclear. Per germline, CDR1 SGDLS and CDR2 YYNGEE. The CDR3 sequence is 13 residues long. Trimming left V 7 bases short and J 1 base short, with 11 bases between.

The rearrangement joins TRBV5-6 to TRBJ2-1; D is perhaps TRBD1 (5 bases). The V end lost 2 bases, the J end lost 10 bases, and 10 bases lay between the germline ends. The length of the CDR3 is 12 residues. Looked up from germline, CDR1 is SGHDT and CDR2 is YYEEEE. CDR3 sequence: CASSLGDGEQFF. CDR3 sequence (DNA): TGTGCCAGCAGCTTAGGGGATGGAGAGCAGTTCTTC.

V is TRBV11-2 and J is TRBJ1-2, with D uncertain. Germline-derived CDR1 and CDR2 are SGHAT and FQNNGV. V dropped 0 bases and J dropped 2 bases, with 4 bases sitting between them. The CDR3 extends over 13 amino acids. CDR3: CASSLEGNYGYTF. The CDR3 DNA reads as TGTGCCAGCAGCTTAGAGGGGAACTATGGCTACACCTTC.

The chain couples TRBV7-6 to TRBJ2-7, with a possible D match to TRBD2 (6 bases). The V gene lost 5 bases and the J gene lost 3 bases, with 17 bases spanning the gap. The CDR3 has 15 amino acids. Germline V gene data show CDR1 as SGHVS and CDR2 as FNYEAQ. CDR3 loop: CASSTFGAEGYEQYF. The DNA for the CDR3 is TGTGCCAGCAGCACCTTCGGAGCGGAGGGCTACGAGCAGTACTTC.

The gene calls are TRBV5-1 and TRBJ2-1; TRBD2 matches 7 bases. The CDR3 loop spans 16 amino acids. V gave up 0 bases and J gave up 4 bases; unmatched junction bases: 7. The germline V gene has CDR1 SGHRS and CDR2 YFSETQ. The CDR3 region has the DNA TGCGCCAGCAGCTTGGCCAGCGGGGCCATTTACAATGAGCAGTTCTTC. It translates to CASSLASGAIYNEQFF.

The CDR3: CASSPTSRNQPQHF. Here the CDR3 DNA reads TGTGCCAGCAGTCCTACATCCCGCAATCAGCCCCAGCATTTT. The chain carries TRBV6-5 and TRBJ1-5; D gene unclear. The CDR3 consists of 14 residues. The germline V gene encodes CDR1 MNHEY and CDR2 SVGAGI. The germline V and J ends were trimmed by 5 bases and 2 bases, with 10 bases remaining between them.

V is TRBV11-2 and J is TRBJ2-7; D possibly matches TRBD1 or TRBD2 (5 bases each). CDR3 length: 16 amino acids. Looked up from germline, CDR1 is SGHAT and CDR2 is FQNNGV. V gave up 1 base and J gave up 6 bases, with 19 bases separating them. The CDR3 here is CASSLVSVVGEREQYF. The CDR3 coding sequence is TGTGCCAGCAGCTTAGTCTCGGTTGTGGGGGAACGCGAGCAGTACTTC. Full variable domain (missing parts from reference TRBV11-2 and TRBJ2-7): EAGVAQSPRYKIIEKRQSVAFWCNPISGHATLYWYQQILGQGPKLLIQFQNNGVVDDSQLPKDRFSAERLKGVDSTLKIQPAKLEDSAVYLCASSLVSVVGEREQYFGPGTRLTVT.

This chain links TRBV11-2 with TRBJ2-7, with TRBD1 matching over 12 bases. V trimming: 5 bases; J trimming: 3 bases; junction bases outside the gene matches: 8. CDR3 length: 16 amino acids. Germline assignment: CDR1 SGHAT and CDR2 FQNNGV. The CDR3 loop reads CASSAWDRGLNYEQYF. CDR3 DNA sequence: TGTGCCAGCAGCGCCTGGGACAGGGGGCTGAACTACGAGCAGTACTTC.

J is TRBJ2-2 and V is TRBV27; D gene ambiguous. The germline V gene encodes CDR1 MNHEY and CDR2 SMNVEV (reference sequence). The ends were cut back, 0 bases at V and 9 bases at J, with 8 bases in the middle. CDR3 size: 13 residues. For the CDR3, the DNA is TGTGCCAGCAGTTTATCTTTCGGCCGGGAGCTGTTTTTT. It encodes CASSLSFGRELFF.

The chain recombines TRBV6-5 with TRBJ1-1, with D tentatively TRBD1 (6 bases). The CDR3 sequence is 13 residues long. V was trimmed by 5 bases and J by 4 bases, leaving 11 bases between them. Germline CDR1 reads MNHEY; CDR2 reads SVGAGI. The CDR3 loop reads CASSRTGLTEAFF. As DNA, the CDR3 is TGTGCCAGCAGTAGAACAGGGCTCACTGAAGCTTTCTTT.

The chain links TRBV7-8 to TRBJ2-1; TRBD2 is a possible D gene (6 bases). The V gene's germline CDR1 is SGHVS and CDR2 FQNEAQ. CDR3 length equals 17 residues. V was clipped by 5 bases and J by 2 bases, with 19 bases between them. In DNA, the CDR3 is TGTGCCAGCAGCCTATACGGGAGAGCCGTAACCTACAATGAGCAGTTCTTC. It encodes CASSLYGRAVTYNEQFF.

V gene TRBV6-1 combines with J gene TRBJ2-2, with TRBD1 matching 7 bases. The V segment lost 6 bases and the J segment 0 bases; nucleotides outside the gene matches: 4. The CDR3 contains 15 residues. Germline loops: CDR1 MNHNS, CDR2 SASEGT. Here the CDR3 DNA reads TGTGCCAGCAGACCCGGGACAGCGAACACCGGGGAGCTGTTTTTT. It encodes CASRPGTANTGELFF.

V usage is TRBV19 and J usage is TRBJ1-1, with 9 nucleotides matching TRBD1. The V gene's germline CDR1 is LNHDA and CDR2 SQIVND (reference sequence). This CDR3 is built from 17 residues. Losses at the gene ends were 6 bases for V and 4 bases for J; bases not matched to a gene: 15. CDR3 sequence (DNA): TGTGCCAGTAGAACCGGCGCCCACAGGGGGCTCGGCACTGAAGCTTTCTTT. Residues: CASRTGAHRGLGTEAFF.

The chain has TRBV5-8 and TRBJ2-7; D gene uncertain. The CDR3 loop spans 13 amino acids. Trimming removed 2 bases from V and 0 bases from J, with 6 bases in between. Germline V gives CDR1 SGHTS, CDR2 YDEGEE. In DNA form, the CDR3 reads TGTGCCAGCAGCTTTTCAAGCTCCTACGAGCAGTACTTC. This sequence encodes CASSFSSSYEQYF.

This clone is a singleton in its sample. This sequence joins TRBV6-5 and TRBJ2-7, with D perhaps matching TRBD1 (6 bases). The length of the CDR3 is 14 residues. Germline CDR1 is MNHEY and CDR2 is SVGAGI. V lost 2 bases, J lost 3 bases, and 11 bases lay in between. The CDR3 sequence is CASSYTGKSYEQYF. In DNA form, the CDR3 reads TGTGCCAGCAGTTACACAGGGAAGAGCTACGAGCAGTACTTC.

The chain uses TRBV5-4 and TRBJ2-2, with 9 bases lining up with TRBD1. V was pared by 4 bases and J by 6 bases, with 7 bases of the junction left unmatched. The CDR3 runs 15 residues. In germline, CDR1 is SGHNT, CDR2 YYREEE (reference sequence). The CDR3 reads CASSLGQGRPGELFF. Here the CDR3 DNA reads TGTGCCAGCAGCCTGGGACAGGGAAGACCCGGGGAGCTGTTTTTT.

The chain uses TRBV7-6 and TRBJ1-3, with 8 bases matching TRBD1. Germline V gives CDR1 SGHVS, CDR2 FNYEAQ. V dropped 8 bases and J dropped 4; count of bases not matched to a gene: 1. CDR3 length equals 12 residues. The DNA for the CDR3 is TGTGCCAGCGGACAGGGCGGAAACACCATATATTTT. The encoded protein is CASGQGGNTIYF. The variable domain in full, with the rest retrieved from reference TRBV7-6 and TRBJ1-3, is GAGVSQSPRYKVTKRGQDVALRCDPISGHVSLYWYRQALGQGPEFLTYFNYEAQQDKSGLPNDRFSAERPEGSISTLTIQRTEQRDSAMYRCASGQGGNTIYFGEGSWLTVV.

The chain is built from TRBV27 and TRBJ1-2, with D uncertain. The V gene's germline CDR1 is MNHEY and CDR2 SMNVEV (reference sequence). V was cut by 2 bases and J by 4 bases, with 8 bases left in between. This CDR3 spans 13 amino acids. Written as DNA, the CDR3 is TGTGCCAGCAGTTTACGGGGAACCTATGGCTACACCTTC. Translating gives CASSLRGTYGYTF.

This CDR3 reads CASTAGDEQFF. CDR3 bases: TGCGCCAGCACCGCGGGCGATGAGCAGTTCTTC. The genes are TRBV5-1 and TRBJ2-1, with a possible D match to TRBD2 (5 bases). Trimming removed 6 bases from V and 8 bases from J, with 9 bases in between. Germline V lookup: CDR1 SGHRS, CDR2 YFSETQ. CDR3 length: 11 residues.

The chain couples TRBV6-1 to TRBJ1-2; the D gene is possibly TRBD1 (5 bases). Trimming took off 4 bases at V and 0 bases at J, with 12 bases between the two ends. Germline V CDR1 and CDR2: MNHNS, SASEGT. This CDR3 contains 15 residues. CDR3 region: CASSGAWGTNYGYTF. For the CDR3, the DNA is TGTGCCAGCAGTGGCGCGTGGGGGACTAACTATGGCTACACCTTC.

The chain carries TRBV11-2 and TRBJ2-7, with TRBD1 matching 7 bases. In germline, CDR1 is SGHAT, CDR2 FQNNGV. This CDR3 has 15 residues. Germline trimming cut 4 bases from V and 4 bases from J; bases unmatched to any gene: 10. The CDR3 sequence: CASSSAGTANYEQYF. DNA for the CDR3: TGTGCCAGCAGCTCAGCCGGGACAGCGAATTACGAGCAGTACTTC.

This clone was found a few times. The chain has TRBV5-1 and TRBJ1-2; TRBD1 agrees at 7 bases. Germline-derived CDR1 and CDR2 are SGHRS and YFSETQ. J gave up 4 bases and V 6 bases, and 6 bases lay outside the gene matches. This CDR3 comprises 13 residues. CDR3 protein: CASIGQALYGYTF. CDR3 nucleotide sequence: TGCGCCAGCATCGGACAGGCCCTCTATGGCTACACCTTC.